The source of this T cell receptor beta chain is a study of cytomegalovirus exposure and HLA in healthy donors. Study-wide points: Most TCR sequences showed up rarely, but some public TCRs showed up in many donors. With DRB1 most and HLA-C fewest, TCR association rates differed between HLA loci in a later analysis.

PCR involved 60 Vbeta and 13 Jbeta primers. Here immunoSEQ multiplex PCR was the method, and the copy in TCRdb shows in-frame clones only, minus some. Among roughly 150,000 clones listed, roughly 85% were seen once. This clone was recorded only once. Its antigen is undetermined. V was clipped by 4 bases and J by 11 bases, with 11 bases between them. This CDR3 region has 10 residues. Germline CDR1 is SQVTM and CDR2 is ANQGSEA. The source is a boy aged 2-9 years in good health and CMV-seronegative. The J gene is TRBJ1-1, the V gene TRBV29-1; D remains unclear. The sample comprised PBMCs. CDR3 DNA: TGCAGCGTTGTTGCGGTGAGGGCTTTCTTT. Translation: CSVVAVRAFF.